These 25 T cell receptor beta chains originate from one sample sequenced in a study of cytomegalovirus exposure and HLA in healthy donors. The PCR had 60 Vbeta and 13 Jbeta primers. Generated by immunoSEQ multiplex PCR, the TCRdb table keeps only in-frame clones and is missing some. This sample has 150,000 or so clones, with 65% to 70% found just once. Sequenced: PBMCs. The receptors stem from a man aged 25-45 years in good health and CMV-seropositive.

This chain connects TRBV6-5 to TRBJ2-1; the D is unclear. The V end lost 6 bases, the J end lost 9 bases, and 15 bases lay between the germline ends. This CDR3 is built from 13 residues. Germline assignment: CDR1 MNHEY and CDR2 SVGAGI. The CDR3 DNA is TGTGCCAGCAGCCAAACCGCCCGGGTTGAGCAGTTCTTC. Its translation: CASSQTARVEQFF.

The gene calls are TRBV7-9 and TRBJ2-5; D uncertain. Germline-derived CDR1 and CDR2 are SEHNR and FQNEAQ (reference sequence). The V gene lost 3 bases and the J gene lost 13 bases, with 15 bases spanning the gap. The CDR3 spans 12 residues. The CDR3 sequence: CASSLADTAAYF. DNA for the CDR3: TGTGCCAGCAGCTTGGCCGACACCGCCGCGTACTTC.

This clone was counted between two and nine times. The genes are TRBV30 and TRBJ1-1, with 7 bases matching TRBD1. There are 11 residues in the CDR3. V shed 5 bases and J 11 bases; nucleotides not matched to a gene: 8. Germline V gene sequence: CDR1 GTSNPN, CDR2 SVGIG (reference sequence). Here the CDR3 DNA reads TGTGCCTGGGGTAGGGACAGTGCGGCTTTCTTT. Amino acids: CAWGRDSAAFF.

This chain connects TRBV6-6 to TRBJ2-3; possible D gene TRBD1, 5 bases. V was shortened by 6 bases and J by 8 bases, with 6 bases between the two germline ends. Looked up from germline, CDR1 is MNHNY and CDR2 is SVGAGI (reference sequence). The CDR3 runs 10 residues. CDR3 bases: TGTGCCAGCAGGCAGGGTACGCAGTATTTT. This translates into CASRQGTQYF.

The genes are TRBV28 and TRBJ1-2; 9 bases align to TRBD1. V gave up 11 bases and J gave up 7 bases; unmatched junction bases: 14. This CDR3 comprises 14 residues. Germline lookup yields CDR1 MDHEN and CDR2 SYDVKM. CDR3 residues: CAAQRDRAQSGYTF. CDR3 DNA sequence: TGTGCCGCCCAACGGGACAGGGCCCAGAGTGGCTACACCTTC.

J is TRBJ2-7 and V is TRBV27, with a weak D call TRBD1 (5 bases). Germline assignment: CDR1 MNHEY and CDR2 SMNVEV (reference sequence). Deletions cut 0 bases from V and 4 bases from J, with 19 bases between. The CDR3 length is 17 residues. CDR3 sequence reads: CASSLSPPRRGSYEQYF. In DNA form, the CDR3 reads TGTGCCAGCAGTTTATCCCCCCCACGAAGGGGTTCGTACGAGCAGTACTTC.

The V gene is TRBV7-6, the J gene TRBJ2-5; TRBD1 is a possible D gene (6 bases). V was pared by 3 bases and J by 1 base, with 6 bases between. CDR3 length: 13 amino acids. Germline loops: CDR1 SGHVS, CDR2 FNYEAQ. CDR3 DNA sequence: TGTGCCAGCAGCTTGGACAGCCAAGAGACCCAGTACTTC. Translated: CASSLDSQETQYF.

This clone was detected a few times. V usage is TRBV28 and J usage is TRBJ1-3; a weak D match, TRBD1 (6 bases). The germline gives CDR1 MDHEN, CDR2 SYDVKM. CDR3 size: 16 residues. The V end was cut by 6 bases, the J end by 4 bases, with 19 bases between. The chain's CDR3 is CASRLMGQIGGNTIYF. CDR3 sequence (DNA): TGTGCCAGCAGACTCATGGGACAAATAGGAGGAAACACCATATATTTT.

The chain is built from TRBV29-1 and TRBJ2-7, with D possibly TRBD2 on 6 matching bases. The ends were cut back, 6 bases at V and 0 bases at J, with 18 bases in the middle. This CDR3 has 15 residues. Germline loops: CDR1 SQVTM, CDR2 ANQGSEA. The CDR3 region is CSVARGRLSSYEQYF. CDR3 DNA sequence: TGCAGCGTCGCGCGGGGACGGCTATCCTCCTACGAGCAGTACTTC.

The genes are TRBV10-3 and TRBJ2-5, with 8 bases aligning to TRBD2. Germline V lookup: CDR1 ENHRY, CDR2 SYGVKD. The CDR3 is made up of 14 amino acids. The V gene end was trimmed by 5 bases and the J gene end by 5 bases; junction bases not matched to a gene: 7. The CDR3 region is CAISREGRVETQYF. CDR3 nucleotide sequence: TGTGCCATCAGTCGGGAGGGGAGGGTTGAGACCCAGTACTTC.

This chain uses TRBV28 with TRBJ1-3, with a weak D call TRBD1 (6 bases). Germline V gives CDR1 MDHEN, CDR2 SYDVKM. The CDR3 has 13 residues. V was pared by 6 bases and J by 3 bases, with 9 bases between. CDR3 nucleotides: TGTGCCAGCAGGACAGGAATTGGAAACACCATATATTTT. This codes for CASRTGIGNTIYF.

The V call is TRBV6-4, the J call TRBJ2-1, with D possibly TRBD1 on 5 matching bases. Germline-derived CDR1 and CDR2 are MRHNA and SNTAGT. This CDR3 has 12 amino acids. V was shortened by 0 bases and J by 15 bases, with 12 bases between the two germline ends. CDR3 in amino acids: CASSDSRGGRFF. In DNA form, the CDR3 reads TGTGCCAGCAGTGACTCAAGGGGTGGGCGGTTCTTC.

This clone was detected once. The rearrangement uses TRBV28 and TRBJ1-1; 7 bases map to TRBD1. CDR1 and CDR2 (germline): MDHEN, SYDVKM. The CDR3 loop spans 17 amino acids. V lost 8 bases and J lost 4; bases outside the gene matches: 19. The CDR3 sequence is CASHAQRRGRGVTEAFF. Here the CDR3 DNA reads TGTGCCAGCCACGCCCAAAGAAGGGGGCGAGGGGTCACTGAAGCTTTCTTT. The whole variable domain, remainder taken from reference TRBV28 and TRBJ1-1, is DVKVTQSSRYLVKRTGEKVFLECVQDMDHENMFWYRQDPGLGLRLIYFSYDVKMKEKGDIPEGYSVSREKKERFSLILESASTNQTSMYLCASHAQRRGRGVTEAFFGQGTRLTVV.

The sample holds one count of this clone. V gene TRBV5-1 combines with J gene TRBJ2-2; 8 bases agree with TRBD2. CDR1 is SGHRS and CDR2 is YFSETQ in the germline V gene. With 7 bases clipped from V and 1 base from J, the junction kept 6 bases outside the gene matches. CDR3 length equals 15 residues. CDR3 amino acids: CASSGGALNTGELFF. CDR3 in DNA: TGCGCCAGCTCCGGGGGGGCGTTGAACACCGGGGAGCTGTTTTTT.

The chain links TRBV27 to TRBJ2-1, with 9 bases identical to TRBD2. Germline assignment: CDR1 MNHEY and CDR2 SMNVEV (reference sequence). The ends lost 4 bases at V and 7 bases at J; junction bases unmatched: 2. The CDR3 sequence is 13 residues long. The CDR3 region is CASSSLAGNEQFF. DNA of the CDR3: TGTGCCAGCAGTTCCCTAGCGGGAAATGAGCAGTTCTTC.

The chain has TRBV25-1 and TRBJ1-2; the D gene is possibly TRBD1 (6 bases). Looked up from germline, CDR1 is MGHDK and CDR2 is SYGVNS. V lost 2 bases and J 4 bases, leaving 11 bases between the germline ends. The CDR3 sequence is 14 residues long. The CDR3 sequence: CASSEDRPLYGYTF. The CDR3 DNA follows: TGTGCCAGCAGTGAAGACAGGCCTCTCTATGGCTACACCTTC.

The J gene is TRBJ2-5, the V gene TRBV4-2; D call uncertain. This CDR3 region has 16 residues. With 4 bases removed from V and 0 bases from J, the gap between germline ends came to 15 bases. Germline V gene sequence: CDR1 LGHNA, CDR2 YNFKEQ. CDR3 protein: CASSPLALRHQETQYF. The CDR3 DNA reads as TGTGCCAGCAGCCCATTGGCCCTCCGCCACCAAGAGACCCAGTACTTC.

For the CDR3, the DNA is TGTGCCAGCAGTCCTCAACCGGACTATGGCTACACCTTC. Translating gives CASSPQPDYGYTF. The chain carries TRBV27 and TRBJ1-2, with unresolved D. Germline V CDR1 and CDR2: MNHEY, SMNVEV (reference sequence). This CDR3 contains 13 residues. V was pared by 5 bases and J by 3 bases, with 10 bases between.

The chain joins TRBV6-5 to TRBJ1-5, with 8 positions matching TRBD1. CDR1 and CDR2 (germline): MNHEY, SVGAGI. Trimming at V came to 6 bases and at J to 9 bases, leaving 10 bases not matched to a gene. This CDR3 contains 14 residues. CDR3 sequence reads: CASRRTGFFGPQHF. The CDR3 DNA sequence: TGTGCCAGCAGAAGGACAGGGTTTTTTGGGCCCCAGCATTTT.

The CDR3, as DNA: TGTGCCAGCAGTTTATTCCCCACAGGCGAGCAGTACTTC. Protein: CASSLFPTGEQYF. This sequence joins TRBV27 and TRBJ2-7; a possible D gene is TRBD1 (5 bases). V dropped 1 base and J dropped 6 bases, with 10 bases sitting between them. The CDR3 is 13 residues long. CDR1 is MNHEY, CDR2 SMNVEV, per germline (reference sequence).

This clone came up once. The rearrangement uses TRBV5-4 and TRBJ2-1; 9 nucleotides line up with TRBD1. Germline V gene sequence: CDR1 SGHNT, CDR2 YYREEE (reference sequence). The CDR3 is 11 residues long. Trimming took 4 bases from V and 12 from J; bases not matched to a gene: 2. CDR3 residues: CASSADRGQFF. CDR3 in DNA: TGTGCCAGCAGCGCGGACAGGGGGCAGTTCTTC.

In this sample, this clone turned up a few times. The chain carries TRBV5-8 and TRBJ2-7; D might be TRBD1 (6 bases). Germline V gene lookup returns CDR1 SGHTS and CDR2 YDEGEE. CDR3 length equals 14 residues. V was clipped by 0 bases and J by 0 bases, with 7 bases between them. CDR3 sequence (DNA): TGTGCCAGCAGCTTGGCAGGGGTCTCCTACGAGCAGTACTTC. Protein sequence: CASSLAGVSYEQYF.

The chain links TRBV6-4 to TRBJ2-6; 7 bases map to TRBD2. Trimming took 6 bases from V and 4 from J; bases not matched to a gene: 15. Germline V lookup: CDR1 MRHNA, CDR2 SNTAGT. This CDR3 region has 18 residues. Here the CDR3 DNA reads TGTGCCAGCAGCCCTTTGGGAGGGTCGGGGAGCGGGGCCAACGTCCTGACTTTC. As protein: CASSPLGGSGSGANVLTF.

This clone has only one observation. The rearrangement links TRBV28 to TRBJ2-6; D possibly corresponds to TRBD1 (5 bases). The CDR3 loop spans 15 amino acids. The V gene's germline CDR1 is MDHEN and CDR2 SYDVKM. V lost 6 bases and J lost 2, with 11 bases in between. Here the CDR3 DNA reads TGTGCCAGCAGCCGTGACAGAACTGGGGCCAACGTCCTGACTTTC. Its protein is CASSRDRTGANVLTF.

The rearrangement uses TRBV11-1 and TRBJ2-1, with 9 bases identical to TRBD2. From germline, CDR1 is SGHAT and CDR2 FQDESV (reference sequence). V lost 10 bases, J lost 1 base, and 8 bases stayed unmatched. There are 15 residues in the CDR3. The CDR3 DNA follows: TGTGCCACGAAGAGCGGGAGGACTTCCTACAATGAGCAGTTCTTC. It encodes CATKSGRTSYNEQFF.